These T cell receptor beta chains were read from a single sample in a study of response to subunit inactivated influenza vaccine. MiXCR, run by TCRdb on the RT-PCR reads, gives a single entry per CDR3 protein. The sample yields roughly 170,000 distinct CDR3 sequences, about 10% seen once. Sequenced here: non-naive T cells sorted from PBMCs, sampled on the day of vaccination. The source of these receptors is a man in his fifties or sixties who received an inactivated influenza vaccine. CDR3s include the opening cysteine and the closing phenylalanine or tryptophan. The D gene is left open where the match is weak. Size tells how often a clone was seen (once, few, many) or the class of an expanded clone, and some rows leave it out.

clone_size: .; v_call: TRBV3-1; d_call: .; j_call: TRBJ1-1; cdr3_nt: TGTGCCAGCAGCCAATTAAGGCAGAACACTGAAGCTTTCTTT; cdr3_aa: CASSQLRQNTEAFF
clone_size: .; v_call: TRBV18; d_call: .; j_call: TRBJ2-7; cdr3_nt: TGTGCCAGCTCACCCGACAGTAGCTACGAGCAGTACTTC; cdr3_aa: CASSPDSSYEQYF
clone_size: many; v_call: TRBV14; d_call: .; j_call: TRBJ2-7; cdr3_nt: TGTGCCAGCAGCCAAGATTCGGCACCGCGGGACGAGCAGTACTTC; cdr3_aa: CASSQDSAPRDEQYF
clone_size: .; v_call: TRBV18; d_call: TRBD1; j_call: TRBJ2-5; cdr3_nt: TGTGCCAGCTCACCGCCGGGACAGGTTCGAGAGACCCAGTACTTC; cdr3_aa: CASSPPGQVRETQYF
clone_size: few; v_call: TRBV4-1; d_call: TRBD1; j_call: TRBJ2-3; cdr3_nt: TGCGCCAGCAGCCAAAAGACAGGGGCTAGCACAGATACGCAGTATTTT; cdr3_aa: CASSQKTGASTDTQYF
clone_size: .; v_call: TRBV5-1; d_call: TRBD1; j_call: TRBJ2-6; cdr3_nt: TGCGCCAGCAGCTTGTGGGACAGGGGTATTTCTGGGGCCAACGTCCTGACTTTC; cdr3_aa: CASSLWDRGISGANVLTF
clone_size: few; v_call: TRBV5-5; d_call: .; j_call: TRBJ2-7; cdr3_nt: TGTGCCAGCAGCTTGGGGGGTTGGACTTACGAGCAGTACTTC; cdr3_aa: CASSLGGWTYEQYF
clone_size: .; v_call: TRBV7-3; d_call: .; j_call: TRBJ2-2; cdr3_nt: TGTGCCAGCAGCTTAGGGGTGGGGAACACCGGGGAGCTGTTTTTT; cdr3_aa: CASSLGVGNTGELFF
clone_size: few; v_call: TRBV20-1; d_call: .; j_call: TRBJ2-3; cdr3_nt: TGCAGTGCCCCCGGGCCTCCGGCTACGCAGTATTTT; cdr3_aa: CSAPGPPATQYF
clone_size: .; v_call: TRBV7-9; d_call: .; j_call: TRBJ2-1; cdr3_nt: TGTGCCAGCAGCGCTTCGGATGAGCAGTTCTTC; cdr3_aa: CASSASDEQFF